These 12 T cell receptor beta chains originate from one sample sequenced in a study of molecular identifiers for immune sequencing clone quantification. TCRdb used MiXCR to reprocess the PCR reads, holding one entry per CDR3 protein. Among more than 450,000 distinct CDR3 sequences listed, around a fifth were seen once. The sample was naive CD8+ T cells from blood, with Jurkat cell RNA spiked in. Regarding subset: FACS-sorted CD8+CD4-CCR7+CD45RA+ naive T cells. The receptors stem from a human donor in good health. Some libraries in this study had Jurkat cell RNA spiked in.

This clonotype was picked up a small number of times. This CDR3 reads CASSIEAGLVSGANVLTF. In DNA, the CDR3 is TGTGCCAGCAGCATCGAGGCGGGACTGGTCTCTGGGGCCAACGTCCTGACTTTC. The chain carries TRBV7-9 and TRBJ2-6; a weak D match, TRBD2 (6 bases). V lost 5 bases to trimming and J lost 0 bases, with 17 bases between them. Germline V gives CDR1 SEHNR, CDR2 FQNEAQ (reference sequence). The length of the CDR3 is 18 residues.

This clonotype showed up just a few times. This may arise from a read error, as a much more abundant clone is one base away. The chain carries TRBV13 and TRBJ2-4; D is tentatively TRBD1 or TRBD2 (5 bases each). Germline V gives CDR1 PRHDT, CDR2 FYEKMQ (reference sequence). CDR3 length equals 14 residues. The CDR3 DNA reads as TGTGCCAGCGGATCCCGGGACGCCAAAAACACTCAGTACTTC. Protein: CASGSRDAKNTQYF.

This chain joins TRBV20-1 and TRBJ2-5; a weak D match, TRBD1 (5 bases). V gave up 5 bases and J gave up 1 base, with 23 bases separating them. The CDR3 runs to 17 residues. CDR1 is DFQATT, CDR2 SNEGSKA, per germline (reference sequence). The CDR3 region is CSARDLDRFRTQETQYF. CDR3 nucleotide sequence: TGCAGTGCTCGCGACCTTGACAGATTCCGAACCCAAGAGACCCAGTACTTC.

To note about this clonotype: A much larger clonotype is one base distant, so this may be a read error. The chain has TRBV11-2 and TRBJ2-3, with no clear D. The CDR3 consists of 13 residues. Germline assignment: CDR1 SGHAT and CDR2 FQNNGV. The CDR3 DNA follows: TGTACCAGCAGCTTAATCCGCACAGATACGCAGTATTTT. Its protein is CTSSLIRTDTQYF.

This clonotype was observed a few times. V is TRBV30 and J is TRBJ1-1; D possibly corresponds to TRBD1 (5 bases). Trimming pared 3 bases from V and 7 bases from J, leaving 12 bases between. The CDR3 extends over 12 amino acids. Germline V gives CDR1 GTSNPN, CDR2 SVGIG (reference sequence). This CDR3 reads CAWRMGGGEAFF. The CDR3 nucleotides read TGTGCCTGGAGGATGGGTGGGGGTGAAGCTTTCTTT.

This clonotype was counted at least ten times. The rearrangement uses TRBV4-2 and TRBJ2-7; a possible D gene is TRBD2 (5 bases). The length of the CDR3 is 16 residues. Between the trimmed V and J ends, which lost 0 bases and 3 bases, there was a span of 15 bases. Germline CDR1 reads LGHNA; CDR2 reads YNFKEQ. This chain's CDR3 is CASSQDRSSPLYEQYF. CDR3 nucleotides: TGTGCCAGCAGCCAAGATAGGTCTAGCCCACTCTACGAGCAGTACTTC.

The chain combines TRBV4-3 with TRBJ2-3, with D perhaps being TRBD1 or TRBD2 (6 bases each). Trimming stripped 4 bases from V and 7 bases from J, with 30 bases between. Germline V lookup: CDR1 LGHNA, CDR2 YSLEER. CDR3 size: 19 residues. CDR3 sequence reads: CASSPEALGGLGSPYTQYF. Here the CDR3 DNA reads TGCGCCAGCAGCCCAGAAGCCCTAGGGGGGTTAGGGAGCCCTTATACGCAGTATTTT.

This clonotype was counted only a few times. The J gene is TRBJ1-1, the V gene TRBV19; D perhaps matches TRBD1 (5 bases). V was pared by 2 bases and J by 3 bases, with 7 bases between. Germline CDR1 and CDR2: LNHDA and SQIVND (reference sequence). The CDR3 length is 13 residues. The CDR3 nucleotides read TGTGCCAGTAGTATATGGGGGGACACTGAAGCTTTCTTT. This encodes CASSIWGDTEAFF.

CDR3 residues: CASSPTPRAAYQETQYF. CDR3 bases: TGTGCCAGCAGTCCAACACCGCGAGCGGCGTACCAAGAGACCCAGTACTTC. The V call is TRBV27, the J call TRBJ2-5, with D perhaps matching TRBD2 (5 bases). The CDR3 has 17 residues. The germline V gene has CDR1 MNHEY and CDR2 SMNVEV (reference sequence). V gave up 5 bases and J gave up 0 bases, with 19 bases separating them.

This clonotype has just a few counts. The chain employs TRBV5-1 and TRBJ1-1, with D perhaps TRBD1 (6 bases). V lost 5 bases, J lost 6 bases, and 17 bases lay in between. There are 14 residues in the CDR3. Germline V gene data show CDR1 as SGHRS and CDR2 as YFSETQ. The CDR3 DNA sequence: TGCGCCAGCAGGGCGGGGGGGGGGGCTGCTGAAGCTTTCTTT. It codes for CASRAGGGAAEAFF. Looking up the rest from reference TRBV5-1 and TRBJ1-1 gives the full variable domain: KAGVTQTPRYLIKTRGQQVTLSCSPISGHRSVSWYQQTPGQGLQFLFEYFSETQRNKGNFPGRFSGRQFSNSRSEMNVSTLELGDSALYLCASRAGGGAAEAFFGQGTRLTVV.

With respect to this clonotype: This clone may be a read error of a much larger clone one base away. The chain combines TRBV27 with TRBJ1-5; 7 nucleotides align to TRBD1. Germline CDR1 and CDR2: MNHEY and SMNVEV (reference sequence). J gave up 5 bases and V 6 bases, and 7 bases lay outside the gene matches. The CDR3 spans 14 residues. CDR3 protein: CASRSRDSYQPQHF. Written as DNA, the CDR3 is TGTGCCAGCAGAAGCCGGGACAGTTATCAGCCCCAGCATTTT.

The chain combines TRBV4-3 with TRBJ1-1, with D possibly being TRBD1 (5 bases). V was trimmed by 0 bases and J by 6 bases, leaving 11 bases between them. Germline values: CDR1 LGHNA, CDR2 YSLEER. The CDR3 loop spans 14 amino acids. CDR3 in amino acids: CASSQDPDNAEAFF. CDR3 bases: TGCGCCAGCAGCCAAGATCCGGACAACGCTGAAGCTTTCTTT.